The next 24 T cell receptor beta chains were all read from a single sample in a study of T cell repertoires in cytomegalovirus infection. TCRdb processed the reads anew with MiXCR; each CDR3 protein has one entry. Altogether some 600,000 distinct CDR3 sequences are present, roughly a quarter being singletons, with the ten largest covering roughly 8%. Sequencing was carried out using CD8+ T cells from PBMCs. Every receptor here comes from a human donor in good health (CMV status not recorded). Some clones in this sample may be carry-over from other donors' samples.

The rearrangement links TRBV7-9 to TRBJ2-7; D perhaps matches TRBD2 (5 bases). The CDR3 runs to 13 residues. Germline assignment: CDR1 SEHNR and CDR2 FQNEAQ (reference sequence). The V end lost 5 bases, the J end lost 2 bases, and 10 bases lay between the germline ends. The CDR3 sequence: CASSPSGTYEQYF. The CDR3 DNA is TGTGCCAGCAGCCCCTCCGGGACCTACGAGCAGTACTTC.

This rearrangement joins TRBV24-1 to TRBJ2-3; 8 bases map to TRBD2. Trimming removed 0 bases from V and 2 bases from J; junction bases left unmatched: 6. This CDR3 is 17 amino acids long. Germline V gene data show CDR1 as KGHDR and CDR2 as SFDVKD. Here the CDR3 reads CATSDLYTSGSTDTQYF. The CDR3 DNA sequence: TGTGCCACCAGTGATTTGTACACTAGCGGATCCACAGATACGCAGTATTTT.

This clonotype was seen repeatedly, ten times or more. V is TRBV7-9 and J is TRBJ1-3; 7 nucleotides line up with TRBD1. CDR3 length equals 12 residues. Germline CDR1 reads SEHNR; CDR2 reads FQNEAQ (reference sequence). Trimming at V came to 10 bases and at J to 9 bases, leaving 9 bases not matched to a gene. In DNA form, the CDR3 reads TGTGCCACCGAGGAGGGGGCAAGCACCATATATTTT. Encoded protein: CATEEGASTIYF.

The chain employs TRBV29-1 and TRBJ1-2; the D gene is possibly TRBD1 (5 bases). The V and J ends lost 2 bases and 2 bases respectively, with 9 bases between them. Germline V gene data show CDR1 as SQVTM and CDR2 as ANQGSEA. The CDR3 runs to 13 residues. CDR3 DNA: TGCAGCGTTGAATCGGGACGGAACTATGGCTACACCTTC. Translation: CSVESGRNYGYTF.

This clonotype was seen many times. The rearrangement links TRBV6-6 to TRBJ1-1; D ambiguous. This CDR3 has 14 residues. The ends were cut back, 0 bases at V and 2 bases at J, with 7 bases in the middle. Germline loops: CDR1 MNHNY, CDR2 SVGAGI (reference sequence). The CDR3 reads CASSYSGSNTEAFF. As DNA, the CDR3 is TGTGCCAGCAGTTACTCTGGCAGCAACACTGAAGCTTTCTTT.

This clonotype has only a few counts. In DNA, the CDR3 is TGCAGCGTTGCCCAGACTAGAACCCACGAGCAGTACTTC. Its translation: CSVAQTRTHEQYF. The chain has TRBV29-1 and TRBJ2-7, with a possible D match to TRBD2 (6 bases). CDR1 and CDR2 from the germline V gene are SQVTM and ANQGSEA. V was trimmed by 4 bases and J by 5 bases, leaving 15 bases between them. CDR3 length: 13 amino acids.

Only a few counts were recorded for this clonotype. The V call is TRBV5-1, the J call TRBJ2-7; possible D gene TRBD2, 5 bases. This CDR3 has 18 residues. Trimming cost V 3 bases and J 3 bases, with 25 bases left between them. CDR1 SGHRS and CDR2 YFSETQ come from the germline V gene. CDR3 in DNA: TGCGCCAGCAGCTCACCGATTCCTCATACTCCGGGGATCTACGAGCAGTACTTC. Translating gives CASSSPIPHTPGIYEQYF.

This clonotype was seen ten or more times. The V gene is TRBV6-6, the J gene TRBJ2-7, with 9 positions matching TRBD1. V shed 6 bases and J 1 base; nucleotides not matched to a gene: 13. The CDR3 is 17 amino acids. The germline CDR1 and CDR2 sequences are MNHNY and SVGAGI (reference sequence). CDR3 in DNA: TGTGCCAGCAGCGAGTTGCCAGCGGGACAGGGATCCTACGAGCAGTACTTC. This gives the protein CASSELPAGQGSYEQYF.

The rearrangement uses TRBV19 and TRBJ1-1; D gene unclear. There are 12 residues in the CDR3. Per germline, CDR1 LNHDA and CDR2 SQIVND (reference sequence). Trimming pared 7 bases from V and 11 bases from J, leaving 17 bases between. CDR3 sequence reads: CASMDLGSRAFF. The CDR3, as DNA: TGTGCCAGTATGGACTTGGGATCGCGGGCTTTCTTT.

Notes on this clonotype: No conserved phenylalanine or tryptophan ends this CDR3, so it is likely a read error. The CDR3 reads CASIPGPWDTEAFL. The CDR3, as DNA: TGTGCCAGCATACCTGGACCATGGGACACTGAAGCTTTCCTT. This chain joins TRBV2 and TRBJ1-1; D is uncertain. The CDR3 loop spans 14 amino acids. V lost 7 bases and J lost 3, with 15 bases in between. Germline-derived CDR1 and CDR2 are SNHLY and FYNNEI.

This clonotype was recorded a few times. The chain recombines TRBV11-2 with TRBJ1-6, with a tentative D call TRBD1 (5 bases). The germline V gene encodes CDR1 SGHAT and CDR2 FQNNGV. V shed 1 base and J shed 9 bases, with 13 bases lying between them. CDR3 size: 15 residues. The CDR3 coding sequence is TGTGCCAGCAGCTTAGGGGGGGAAACTGGTTCACCCCTCCACTTT. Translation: CASSLGGETGSPLHF.

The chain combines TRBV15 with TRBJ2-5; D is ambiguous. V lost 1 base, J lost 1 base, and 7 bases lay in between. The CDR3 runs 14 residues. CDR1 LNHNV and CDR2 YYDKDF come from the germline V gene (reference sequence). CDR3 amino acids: CATSRGFGQETQYF. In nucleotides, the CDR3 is TGTGCCACCAGCAGAGGATTCGGCCAAGAGACCCAGTACTTC.

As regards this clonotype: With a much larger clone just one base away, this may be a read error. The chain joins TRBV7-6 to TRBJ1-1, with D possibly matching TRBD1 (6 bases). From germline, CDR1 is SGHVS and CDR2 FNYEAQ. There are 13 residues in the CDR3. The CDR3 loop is CVSSSGQITEAFF. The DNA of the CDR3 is TGTGTCAGCAGCTCAGGACAGATCACTGAAGCTTTCTTT.

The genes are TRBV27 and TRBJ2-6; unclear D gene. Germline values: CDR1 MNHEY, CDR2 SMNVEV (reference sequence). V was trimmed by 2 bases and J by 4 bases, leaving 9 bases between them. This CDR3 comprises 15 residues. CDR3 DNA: TGTGCCAGCAGTTTAGGACCGACCGGGGCCAACGTCCTGACTTTC. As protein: CASSLGPTGANVLTF.

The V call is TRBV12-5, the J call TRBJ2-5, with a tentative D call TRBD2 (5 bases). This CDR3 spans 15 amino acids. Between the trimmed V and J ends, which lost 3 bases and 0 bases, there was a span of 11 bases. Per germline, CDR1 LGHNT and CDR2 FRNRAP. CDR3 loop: CASGFGPGNQETQYF. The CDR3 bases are TGTGCTAGTGGTTTTGGACCGGGAAACCAAGAGACCCAGTACTTC.

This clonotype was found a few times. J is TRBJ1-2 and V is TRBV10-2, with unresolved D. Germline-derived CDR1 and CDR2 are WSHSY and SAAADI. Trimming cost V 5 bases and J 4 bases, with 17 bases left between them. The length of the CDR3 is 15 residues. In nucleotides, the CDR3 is TGCGCCAGCAGTATCCCGCAGGATAGTGGCTATGGCTACACCTTC. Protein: CASSIPQDSGYGYTF.

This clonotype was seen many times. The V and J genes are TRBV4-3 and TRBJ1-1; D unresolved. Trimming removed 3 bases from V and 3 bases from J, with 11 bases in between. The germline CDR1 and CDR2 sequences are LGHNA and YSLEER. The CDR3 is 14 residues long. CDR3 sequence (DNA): TGCGCCAGCAGCCAGGATGACTGGCACACTGAAGCTTTCTTT. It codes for CASSQDDWHTEAFF.

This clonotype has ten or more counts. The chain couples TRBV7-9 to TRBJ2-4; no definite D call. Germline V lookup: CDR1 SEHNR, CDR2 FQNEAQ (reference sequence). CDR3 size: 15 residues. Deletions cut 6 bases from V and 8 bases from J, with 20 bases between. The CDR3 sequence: CASRLSEKGWDIQYF. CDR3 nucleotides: TGTGCCAGCAGACTCTCAGAGAAGGGATGGGACATTCAGTACTTC.

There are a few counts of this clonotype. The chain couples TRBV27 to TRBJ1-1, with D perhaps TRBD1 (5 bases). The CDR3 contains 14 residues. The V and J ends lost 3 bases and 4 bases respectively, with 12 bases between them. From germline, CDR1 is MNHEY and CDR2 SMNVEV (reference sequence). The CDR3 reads CASSFATGSTEAFF. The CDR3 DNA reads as TGTGCCAGCAGTTTCGCTACAGGCTCCACTGAAGCTTTCTTT.

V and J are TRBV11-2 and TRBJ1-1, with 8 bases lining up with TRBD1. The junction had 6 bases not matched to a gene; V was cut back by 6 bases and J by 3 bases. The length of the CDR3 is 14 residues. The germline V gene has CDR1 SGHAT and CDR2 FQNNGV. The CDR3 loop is CASRDQGAYTEAFF. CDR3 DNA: TGTGCCAGCAGGGACCAGGGGGCCTACACTGAAGCTTTCTTT.

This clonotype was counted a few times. This chain's CDR3 is CASSLAYGEDNEQFF. The CDR3 bases are TGTGCCAGCAGCTTGGCCTATGGGGAGGACAATGAGCAGTTCTTC. The gene calls are TRBV5-6 and TRBJ2-1; D possibly corresponds to TRBD2 (6 bases). This CDR3 contains 15 residues. Germline lookup yields CDR1 SGHDT and CDR2 YYEEEE. V was clipped by 0 bases and J by 5 bases, with 12 bases between them.

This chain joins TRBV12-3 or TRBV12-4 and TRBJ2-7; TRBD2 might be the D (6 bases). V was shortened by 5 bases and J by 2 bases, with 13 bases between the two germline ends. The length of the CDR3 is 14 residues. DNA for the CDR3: TGTGCCAGCAGTGCGGGGACGCAAGCCTACGAGCAGTACTTC. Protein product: CASSAGTQAYEQYF.

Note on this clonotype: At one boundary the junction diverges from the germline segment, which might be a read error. CDR3 loop: CANSPLAGGDEQFF. For the CDR3, the DNA is TGTGCCAACAGCCCCCTGGCGGGTGGGGATGAGCAGTTCTTC. The rearrangement joins TRBV11-1 to TRBJ2-1, with D possibly being TRBD2 (5 bases). This CDR3 has 14 residues. Germline assignment: CDR1 SGHAT and CDR2 FQDESV (reference sequence). The complete variable domain, with remaining parts taken from reference TRBV11-1 and TRBJ2-1, reads EAEVAQSPRYKITEKSQAVAFWCDPISGHATLYWYRQILGQGPELLVQFQDESVVDDSQLPKDRFSAERLKGVDSTLKIQPAELGDSAMYLCANSPLAGGDEQFFGPGTRLTVL.

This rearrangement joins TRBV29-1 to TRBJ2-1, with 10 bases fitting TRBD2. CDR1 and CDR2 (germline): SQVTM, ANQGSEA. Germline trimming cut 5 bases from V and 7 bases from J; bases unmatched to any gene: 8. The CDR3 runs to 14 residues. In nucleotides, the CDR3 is TGCAGCGTTCCCAATAGCGGGGGGTGGAATGAGCAGTTCTTC. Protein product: CSVPNSGGWNEQFF.